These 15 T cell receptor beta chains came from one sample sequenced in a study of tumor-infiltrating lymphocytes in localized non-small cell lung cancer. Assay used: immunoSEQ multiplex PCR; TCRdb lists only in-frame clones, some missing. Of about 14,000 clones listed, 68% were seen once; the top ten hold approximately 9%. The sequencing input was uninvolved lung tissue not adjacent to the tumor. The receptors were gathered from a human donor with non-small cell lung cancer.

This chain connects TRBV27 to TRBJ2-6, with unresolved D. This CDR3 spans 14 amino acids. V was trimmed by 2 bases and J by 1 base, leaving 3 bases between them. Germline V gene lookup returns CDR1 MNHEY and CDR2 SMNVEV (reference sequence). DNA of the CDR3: TGTGCCAGCAGTTTAGGTTCTGGGGCCAACGTCCTGACTTTC. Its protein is CASSLGSGANVLTF. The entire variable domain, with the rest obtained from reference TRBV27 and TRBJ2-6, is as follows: EAQVTQNPRYLITVTGKKLTVTCSQNMNHEYMSWYRQDPGLGLRQIYYSMNVEVTDKGDVPEGYKVSRKEKRNFPLILESPSPNQTSLYFCASSLGSGANVLTFGAGSRLTVL.

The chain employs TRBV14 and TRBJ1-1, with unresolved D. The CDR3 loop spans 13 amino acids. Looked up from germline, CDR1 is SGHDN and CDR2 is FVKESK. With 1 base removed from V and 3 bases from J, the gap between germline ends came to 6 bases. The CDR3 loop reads CASSQVGYTEAFF. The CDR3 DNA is TGTGCCAGCAGCCAAGTAGGTTACACTGAAGCTTTCTTT.

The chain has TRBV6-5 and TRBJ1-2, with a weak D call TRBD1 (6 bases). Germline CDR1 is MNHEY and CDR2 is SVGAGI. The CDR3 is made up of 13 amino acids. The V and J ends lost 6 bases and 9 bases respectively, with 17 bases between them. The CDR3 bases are TGTGCCAGCAGCGAAACCGGGACACAAAGCTACACCTTC. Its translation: CASSETGTQSYTF.

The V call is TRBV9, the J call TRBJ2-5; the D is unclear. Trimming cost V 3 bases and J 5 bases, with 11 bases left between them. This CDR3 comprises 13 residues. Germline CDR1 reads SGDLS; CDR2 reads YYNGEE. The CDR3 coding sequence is TGTGCCAGCAGCGCCGACATACGGGAGACCCAGTACTTC. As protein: CASSADIRETQYF.

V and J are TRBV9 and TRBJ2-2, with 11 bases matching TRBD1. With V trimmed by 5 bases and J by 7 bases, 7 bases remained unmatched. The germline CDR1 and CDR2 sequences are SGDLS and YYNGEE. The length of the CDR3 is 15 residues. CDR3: CASSSDRGRGGELFF. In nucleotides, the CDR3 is TGTGCCAGCAGTTCGGACAGGGGGCGCGGCGGGGAGCTGTTTTTT.

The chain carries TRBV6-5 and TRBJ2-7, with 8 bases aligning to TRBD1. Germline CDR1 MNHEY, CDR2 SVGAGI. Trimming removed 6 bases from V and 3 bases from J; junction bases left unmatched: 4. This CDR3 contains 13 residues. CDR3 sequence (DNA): TGTGCCAGCAGGATAGGACAGGGCTACGAGCAGTACTTC. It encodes CASRIGQGYEQYF.

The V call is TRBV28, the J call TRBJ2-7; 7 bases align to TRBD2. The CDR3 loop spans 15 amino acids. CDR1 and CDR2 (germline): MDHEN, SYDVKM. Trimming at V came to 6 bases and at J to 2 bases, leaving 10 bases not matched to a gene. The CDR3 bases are TGTGCCAGCAGCCAGGTTTGGGCGGGGGCCTACGAGCAGTACTTC. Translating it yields CASSQVWAGAYEQYF. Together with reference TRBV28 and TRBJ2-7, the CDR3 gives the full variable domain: DVKVTQSSRYLVKRTGEKVFLECVQDMDHENMFWYRQDPGLGLRLIYFSYDVKMKEKGDIPEGYSVSREKKERFSLILESASTNQTSMYLCASSQVWAGAYEQYFGPGTRLTVT.

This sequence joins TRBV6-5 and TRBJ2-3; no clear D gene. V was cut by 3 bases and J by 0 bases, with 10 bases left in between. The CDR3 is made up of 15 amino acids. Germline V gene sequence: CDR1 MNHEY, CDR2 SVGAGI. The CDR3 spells CASSYGDFSTDTQYF. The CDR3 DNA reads TGTGCCAGCAGTTATGGCGACTTTAGCACAGATACGCAGTATTTT.

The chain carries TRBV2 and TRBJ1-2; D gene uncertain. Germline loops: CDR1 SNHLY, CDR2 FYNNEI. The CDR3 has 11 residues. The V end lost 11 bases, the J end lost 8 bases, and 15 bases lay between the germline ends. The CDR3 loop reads CALNPLSGYTF. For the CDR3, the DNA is TGTGCCTTAAACCCACTTTCGGGCTACACCTTC.

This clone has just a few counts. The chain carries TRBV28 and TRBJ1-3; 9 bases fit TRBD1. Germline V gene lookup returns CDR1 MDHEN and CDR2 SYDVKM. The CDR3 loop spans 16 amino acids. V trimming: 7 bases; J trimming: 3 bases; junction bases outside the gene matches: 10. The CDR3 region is CASNDLQGADGNTIYF. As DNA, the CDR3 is TGTGCCAGCAACGATCTACAGGGGGCAGATGGAAACACCATATATTTT.

The CDR3, as DNA: TGCGCCAGCAGCCTCAAGGAGGGTTTTCTCTTTTTT. Its translation: CASSLKEGFLFF. This rearrangement joins TRBV4-1 to TRBJ1-4, with D unresolved. The ends were cut back, 4 bases at V and 17 bases at J, with 17 bases in the middle. Germline CDR1 and CDR2: MGHRA and YSYEKL. The CDR3 consists of 12 residues.

CDR3 protein: CASAWGGVTDTQYF. The CDR3 bases are TGTGCCAGCGCTTGGGGCGGGGTCACAGATACGCAGTATTTT. The rearrangement uses TRBV7-2 and TRBJ2-3, with D possibly TRBD2 on 6 matching bases. Trimming took 8 bases from V and 2 from J, leaving 14 bases between them. Germline loops: CDR1 SGHTA, CDR2 FQGNSA. CDR3 length equals 14 residues.

This CDR3 reads CASSEEWGSGYGYTF. CDR3 sequence (DNA): TGTGCCAGCAGTGAAGAGTGGGGATCGGGCTATGGCTACACCTTC. The rearrangement joins TRBV6-1 to TRBJ1-2; D is undetermined. Looked up from germline, CDR1 is MNHNS and CDR2 is SASEGT. V gave up 1 base and J gave up 4 bases, with 13 bases separating them. The CDR3 consists of 15 residues.

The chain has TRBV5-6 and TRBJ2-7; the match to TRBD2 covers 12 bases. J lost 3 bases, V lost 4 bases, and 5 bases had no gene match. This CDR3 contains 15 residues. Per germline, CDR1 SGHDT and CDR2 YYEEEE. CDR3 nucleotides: TGTGCCAGCAGCCTAGGACTAGCGGGGAACTACGAGCAGTACGTC. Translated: CASSLGLAGNYEQYV.

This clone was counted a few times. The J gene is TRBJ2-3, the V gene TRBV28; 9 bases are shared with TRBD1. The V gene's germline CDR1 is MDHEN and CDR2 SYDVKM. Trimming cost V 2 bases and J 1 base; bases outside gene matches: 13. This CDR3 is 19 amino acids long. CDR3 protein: CASSLSLTWDRVGTDTQYF. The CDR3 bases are TGTGCCAGCAGTTTAAGCCTAACATGGGACAGGGTGGGCACAGATACGCAGTATTTT.